Described below is a single T cell receptor (beta chain) sequence and its context. Its antigen is unidentified. The data originate from a study of T cells expressing NK-cell markers. Study as a whole: HCMV serostatus: most of the eight sequenced donors positive, one negative. Findings and limits, study-wide: HCMV specificity of the expanded NKG2C+ T cell clones stayed unclear. NKG2C+ dominant clonotypes from 6 or 7 donors made up roughly 1.0-8% of CD8+ T cells.

CDR1 is SGHRS and CDR2 is YFSETQ in the germline V gene. The CDR3 loop spans 13 amino acids. cDNA encoding TCR beta was synthesized via 5'RACE template switching incorporating UMIs. From its re-call of the 5' RACE reads, TCRdb lists each CDR3 protein once, without DNA. The sample's table shows 500,000 to 700,000 distinct CDR3 sequences. This receptor was identified in a man aged 18 to 30 in good health. The chain recombines TRBV5-1 with TRBJ2-1; TCRdb proposes TRBD1, but this gene call is untestable without DNA. Input material: blood T cells: a sorted CD56 or NKG2C T cell subset, CD4+ or CD8+ T cells, or bulk PBMC T cells (not recorded which). CDR3: CASSLLRGIEQFF.